This is a list of T cell receptor beta chains from one sample in a study of T cells in localized non-small cell lung cancer. Some clones are missing from TCRdb's copy, which holds only in-frame ones; the method was immunoSEQ multiplex PCR. The sample shows approximately 34,000 clones, roughly nine tenths of them seen only once. The material was peripheral blood, obtained before any cancer treatment. The source is a woman aged 35 to 70 with stage I lung adenocarcinoma. Both conserved end residues are part of each CDR3. D genes are given only for firm matches. Not every row has a clone size; where given, it reads once, few, many or a size class.

V gene	D gene	clone size	J gene	CDR3 DNA	CDR3 protein
TRBV5-4	TRBD1	.	TRBJ2-1	TGTGCCAGCAGCGCCGACAGGGGAGACTACAATGAGCAGTTCTTC	CASSADRGDYNEQFF
TRBV7-9	.	.	TRBJ2-5	TGTGCCAGCAGCTTACATAGCCTGATGGCGACCCAGTACTTC	CASSLHSLMATQYF
TRBV7-3	.	few	TRBJ2-6	TGTGCCAGCAGCTTAACCGGGACACCTTCTGGGGCCAACGTCCTGACTTTC	CASSLTGTPSGANVLTF
TRBV4-1	.	.	TRBJ1-5	TGCGCCAGCAGCCAAGTAAAATCGAGCAATCAGCCCCAGCATTTT	CASSQVKSSNQPQHF
TRBV10-3	.	.	TRBJ2-1	TGTGCCATCCGCGGGGGCCTAGCGAGAGACAATGAGCAGTTCTTC	CAIRGGLARDNEQFF
TRBV19	.	.	TRBJ2-7	TGTGCCAGTAGTATAGGGGGATGGCGGGAGCAGTACTTC	CASSIGGWREQYF
TRBV6-6	.	.	TRBJ1-1	TGTGCCAGCAGTTACAGACGCTCGAACACTGAAGCTTTCTTT	CASSYRRSNTEAFF
TRBV7-2	.	.	TRBJ1-1	TGTGCCAGCAGCTTAGTGGACACAACGAACACTGAAGCTTTCTTT	CASSLVDTTNTEAFF
TRBV7-2	.	.	TRBJ2-5	TGTGCCAGCAGCTTATCGGGGCAAGAGACCCAGTACTTC	CASSLSGQETQYF
TRBV18	.	.	TRBJ1-6	TGTGCCAGCGGAACAGGTTTGGACAATTCACCCCTCCACTTT	CASGTGLDNSPLHF
TRBV7-9	TRBD2	few	TRBJ2-3	TGTGCCAGCAGCCAGCTAGCGGGGCCAGATACGCAGTATTTT	CASSQLAGPDTQYF
TRBV5-1	.	once	TRBJ2-1	TGCGCCAGCAGCTTGGTGGCGGAACCTTACAATGAGCAGTTCTTC	CASSLVAEPYNEQFF
TRBV6-4	.	.	TRBJ1-6	TGTGCCAGCAGCGACCGGGGCTTCGATTCACCCCTCCACTTT	CASSDRGFDSPLHF
TRBV25-1	.	.	TRBJ2-5	TGTGCCAGCAGTGACTCCGGCCGGCAAGAGACCCAGTACTTC	CASSDSGRQETQYF
TRBV5-1	TRBD1	.	TRBJ1-2	TGCGCCAGCAGCCTGGGACAGCTTAACTATGGCTACACCTTC	CASSLGQLNYGYTF
TRBV21-1	.	.	TRBJ2-2	TGTGCCAGCAGCAAATGGGGATCTAACACCGGGGAGCTGTTTTTT	CASSKWGSNTGELFF
TRBV11-2	TRBD2	.	TRBJ2-5	TGTGCCAGCGGAACTAGCGGGGGGGCTTTGGTGACCCAGTACTTC	CASGTSGGALVTQYF
TRBV7-2	TRBD1	few	TRBJ1-1	TGTGCCAGCAGCTTCGGGACAGCTAACACTGAAGCTTTCTTT	CASSFGTANTEAFF
TRBV28	.	.	TRBJ1-1	TGTGCCAGCAGTCCCCGGACCGGGACACGGGCGAACACTGAAGCTTTCTTT	CASSPRTGTRANTEAFF
TRBV4-2	.	few	TRBJ1-6	TGTGCCAGCAGCCAAGTTAGGGCCATTAATTCACCCCTCCACTTT	CASSQVRAINSPLHF
TRBV5-1	.	.	TRBJ1-1	TGCGCCAGCAGCGGAGACTCTAAGCGGAACACTGAAGCTTTCTTT	CASSGDSKRNTEAFF
TRBV28	.	.	TRBJ2-5	TGTGCCAGCAGCCTAAATAGTCCCCAGACCCAGTACTTC	CASSLNSPQTQYF
TRBV2	.	.	TRBJ1-1	TGTGCCAGCAGAGCCGACAGGCAGATGAACACTGAAGCTTTCTTT	CASRADRQMNTEAFF
TRBV6-6	.	.	TRBJ1-1	TGTGCCAGCAGTTACCGAACAGATTACACTGAAGCTTTCTTT	CASSYRTDYTEAFF
TRBV27	.	.	TRBJ1-1	TGTGCCAGCAGTTTATCGACGACCCGGGCTGCTTTCTTT	CASSLSTTRAAFF
TRBV2	.	.	TRBJ2-2	TGTGCCAGCAGTGAGGGAAACACCGGGGAGCTGTTTTTT	CASSEGNTGELFF
TRBV20-1	.	.	TRBJ2-7	TGCAGTGCCCCCAAGGGGAGGCAGTACTTC	CSAPKGRQYF
TRBV30	.	once	TRBJ1-2	TGTGCCTGGAGTGTCGTTCGGCCGACAGCGAAAAACAATAACTATGGCTACACCTTC	CAWSVVRPTAKNNNYGYTF